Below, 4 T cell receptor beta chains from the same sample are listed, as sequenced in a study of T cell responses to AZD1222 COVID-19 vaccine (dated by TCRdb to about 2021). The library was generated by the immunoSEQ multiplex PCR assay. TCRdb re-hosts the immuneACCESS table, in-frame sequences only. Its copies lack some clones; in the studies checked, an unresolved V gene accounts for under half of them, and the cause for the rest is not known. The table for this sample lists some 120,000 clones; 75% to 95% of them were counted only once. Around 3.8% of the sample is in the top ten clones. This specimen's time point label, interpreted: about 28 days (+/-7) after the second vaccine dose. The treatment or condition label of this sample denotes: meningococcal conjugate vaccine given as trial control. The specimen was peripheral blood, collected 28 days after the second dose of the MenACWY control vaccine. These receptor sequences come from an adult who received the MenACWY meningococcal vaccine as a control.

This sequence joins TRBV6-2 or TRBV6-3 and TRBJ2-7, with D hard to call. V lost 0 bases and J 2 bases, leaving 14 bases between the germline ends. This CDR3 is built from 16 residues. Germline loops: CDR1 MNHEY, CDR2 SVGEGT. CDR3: CASSYSTSQPPYEQYF. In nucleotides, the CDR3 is TGTGCCAGCAGTTACTCGACCTCCCAGCCTCCCTACGAGCAGTACTTC.

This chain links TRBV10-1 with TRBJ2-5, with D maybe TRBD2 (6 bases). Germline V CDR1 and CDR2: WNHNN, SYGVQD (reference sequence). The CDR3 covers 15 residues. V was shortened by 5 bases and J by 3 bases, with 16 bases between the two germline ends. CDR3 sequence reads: CASSSTSRPEETQYF. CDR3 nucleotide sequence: TGCGCCAGCAGTTCCACTAGCCGTCCAGAAGAGACCCAGTACTTC.

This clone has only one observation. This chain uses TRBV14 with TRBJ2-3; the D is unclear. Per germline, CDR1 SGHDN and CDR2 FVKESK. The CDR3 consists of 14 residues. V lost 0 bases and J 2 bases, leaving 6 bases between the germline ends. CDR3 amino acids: CASSQDQPTDTQYF. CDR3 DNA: TGTGCCAGCAGCCAAGATCAGCCCACAGATACGCAGTATTTT.

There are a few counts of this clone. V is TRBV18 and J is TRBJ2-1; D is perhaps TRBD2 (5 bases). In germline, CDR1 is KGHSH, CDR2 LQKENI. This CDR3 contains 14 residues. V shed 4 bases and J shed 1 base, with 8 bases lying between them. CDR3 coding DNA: TGTGCCAGCTCACACGAGGGTTCCTACAATGAGCAGTTCTTC. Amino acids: CASSHEGSYNEQFF.